The sequence of this T cell receptor beta chain was determined in a study of early T cells in non-severe SARS-CoV-2 infection. At the level of the study: Sequencing input comprised bulk RNA from unsorted whole blood; chain pairing was not available.

Unique molecular identifiers (one per individual cDNA molecule) were attached. TCRdb re-called the 5' RACE reads through MiXCR, storing one row per CDR3 protein. In the table there are 100,000 to 150,000 distinct CDR3 sequences, 14% to 15% of which are singletons. Study-level findings and limits: Matching with VDJdb favored anti-spike CD8 responses (missing private and CD4 specificities).

This CDR3 is 15 amino acids long. The J segment lost 4 bases and the V segment lost 1 base, leaving 3 bases of the junction unmatched. Germline V gene lookup returns CDR1 LGHDT and CDR2 YNNKEL (reference sequence). Of note for this clonotype: Antigen: not known.

The chain recombines TRBV3-1 with TRBJ2-1; 8 bases line up with TRBD2. This TCR was recovered from an adult who was a healthcare worker with PCR-confirmed SARS-CoV-2 infection or an uninfected control (not recorded which). Material for sequencing was whole blood. In nucleotides, the CDR3 is TGTGCCAGCAGCCAAGGCGGGGGGCCTTACAATGAGCAGTTCTTC. Translated, it gives CASSQGGGPYNEQFF.